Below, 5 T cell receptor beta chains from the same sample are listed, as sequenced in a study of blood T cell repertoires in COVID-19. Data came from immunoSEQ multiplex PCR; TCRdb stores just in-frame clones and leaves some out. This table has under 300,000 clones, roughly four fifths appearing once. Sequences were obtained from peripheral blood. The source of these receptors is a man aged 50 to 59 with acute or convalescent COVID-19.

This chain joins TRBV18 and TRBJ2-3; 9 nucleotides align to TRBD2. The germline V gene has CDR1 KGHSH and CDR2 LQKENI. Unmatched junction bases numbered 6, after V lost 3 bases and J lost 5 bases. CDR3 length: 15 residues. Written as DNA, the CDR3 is TGTGCCAGCTCACCGGGGCTAGCGGGGTTAGATACGCAGTATTTT. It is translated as CASSPGLAGLDTQYF.

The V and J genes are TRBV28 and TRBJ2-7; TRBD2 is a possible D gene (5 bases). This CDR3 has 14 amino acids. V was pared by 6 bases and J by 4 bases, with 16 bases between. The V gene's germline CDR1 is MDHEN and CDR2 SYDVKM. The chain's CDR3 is CASRRPGRHYEQYF. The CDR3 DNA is TGTGCCAGCAGAAGACCGGGGAGACATTACGAGCAGTACTTC. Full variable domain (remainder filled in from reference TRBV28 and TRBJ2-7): DVKVTQSSRYLVKRTGEKVFLECVQDMDHENMFWYRQDPGLGLRLIYFSYDVKMKEKGDIPEGYSVSREKKERFSLILESASTNQTSMYLCASRRPGRHYEQYFGPGTRLTVT.

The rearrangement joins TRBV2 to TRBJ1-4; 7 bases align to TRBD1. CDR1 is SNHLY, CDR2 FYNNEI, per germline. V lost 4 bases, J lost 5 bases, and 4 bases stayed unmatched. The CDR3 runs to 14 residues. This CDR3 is CASSGRGQNEKLFF. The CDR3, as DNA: TGTGCCAGCAGTGGGAGGGGGCAGAATGAAAAACTGTTTTTT. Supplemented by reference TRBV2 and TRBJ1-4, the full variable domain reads EPEVTQTPSHQVTQMGQEVILRCVPISNHLYFYWYRQILGQKVEFLVSFYNNEISEKSEIFDDQFSVERPDGSNFTLKIRSTKLEDSAMYFCASSGRGQNEKLFFGSGTQLSVL.

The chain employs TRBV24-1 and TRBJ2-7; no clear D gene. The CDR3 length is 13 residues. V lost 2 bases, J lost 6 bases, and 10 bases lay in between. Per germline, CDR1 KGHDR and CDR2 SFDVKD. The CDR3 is CATSDSGRAEQYF. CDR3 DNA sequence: TGTGCCACCAGTGATTCCGGTAGAGCCGAGCAGTACTTC.

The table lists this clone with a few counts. The CDR3 DNA follows: TGCAGCGTTGAATGGGGAGGGGAGGCTTTCTTT. This codes for CSVEWGGEAFF. J is TRBJ1-1 and V is TRBV29-1; possible D gene TRBD1, 5 bases. This CDR3 comprises 11 residues. Germline loops: CDR1 SQVTM, CDR2 ANQGSEA. V was shortened by 2 bases and J by 11 bases, with 12 bases between the two germline ends.